A single sample gave rise to the 32 T cell receptor beta chains below, sequenced in a study of blood T cell repertoires in COVID-19. Profiled with immunoSEQ multiplex PCR; TCRdb holds only in-frame clones, not every one. The profile shows about 56,000 clones, approximately 81% of them singletons. Sequenced input: peripheral blood. Source of these receptors: a man aged 55-75 years with COVID-19, enrolled during active disease.

The chain is built from TRBV28 and TRBJ1-2, with 7 nucleotides matching TRBD1. Trimming took 6 bases from V and 8 from J; bases not matched to a gene: 15. Germline lookup yields CDR1 MDHEN and CDR2 SYDVKM. The CDR3 length is 15 residues. CDR3 residues: CASSRSVHRGSGYTF. The CDR3 DNA reads TGTGCCAGCAGCCGTTCCGTCCACAGGGGATCCGGCTACACCTTC.

The rearrangement joins TRBV5-1 to TRBJ1-1; D possibly corresponds to TRBD1 (5 bases). Germline CDR1 reads SGHRS; CDR2 reads YFSETQ. The CDR3 has 13 residues. V was trimmed by 7 bases and J by 5 bases, leaving 15 bases between them. The CDR3 loop is CASSRAGGTEAFF. CDR3 nucleotides: TGCGCCAGCTCTCGCGCGGGGGGAACTGAAGCTTTCTTT.

This clone was observed a few times. This chain links TRBV5-1 with TRBJ2-3, with TRBD2 matching 9 bases. Germline loops: CDR1 SGHRS, CDR2 YFSETQ. J gave up 3 bases and V 0 bases, and 5 bases lay outside the gene matches. CDR3 length: 16 amino acids. The CDR3, as DNA: TGCGCCAGCAGCTTGGGGGCTAGCGGGAAGACAGATACGCAGTATTTT. Amino acids: CASSLGASGKTDTQYF.

In its sample, this clone was seen once. The gene calls are TRBV6-2 or TRBV6-3 and TRBJ2-1; 9 bases map to TRBD2. Germline V gene lookup returns CDR1 MNHEY and CDR2 SVGEGT. V lost 2 bases and J lost 7; bases outside the gene matches: 6. CDR3 length: 15 amino acids. The DNA for the CDR3 is TGTGCCAGCAGTTACGAAACAAGCGGGAGGAATGAGCAGTTCTTC. This sequence encodes CASSYETSGRNEQFF.

This clone was detected a few times. The chain couples TRBV2 to TRBJ2-5, with 11 nucleotides matching TRBD2. CDR1 SNHLY and CDR2 FYNNEI come from the germline V gene. The CDR3 runs to 14 residues. Trimming cost V 7 bases and J 3 bases; bases outside gene matches: 4. CDR3 sequence: CASNKLAGEETQYF. Written as DNA, the CDR3 is TGTGCCAGCAATAAACTAGCGGGGGAAGAGACCCAGTACTTC.

The V and J genes are TRBV28 and TRBJ1-6, with TRBD1 matching 10 bases. In germline, CDR1 is MDHEN, CDR2 SYDVKM. This CDR3 has 15 residues. V lost 4 bases and J lost 9; bases outside the gene matches: 6. CDR3 amino acids: CASSSAGQGISPLHF. In DNA, the CDR3 is TGTGCCAGCAGTTCCGCGGGACAGGGGATTTCACCCCTCCACTTT.

The chain recombines TRBV2 with TRBJ2-2; 13 positions agree with TRBD2. The CDR3 has 15 residues. CDR1 is SNHLY and CDR2 is FYNNEI in the germline V gene. V was clipped by 4 bases and J by 5 bases; unmatched bases: 1. The CDR3 loop reads CASSATSGGTGELFF. The CDR3 region has the DNA TGTGCCAGCAGTGCGACTAGCGGGGGGACCGGGGAGCTGTTTTTT.

The chain has TRBV11-2 and TRBJ1-6; TRBD1 agrees at 7 bases. The V gene end was trimmed by 5 bases and the J gene end by 3 bases; junction bases not matched to a gene: 4. In germline, CDR1 is SGHAT, CDR2 FQNNGV. The CDR3 has 15 amino acids. This chain's CDR3 is CASSPQGVYNSPLHF. The CDR3 bases are TGTGCCAGCAGCCCCCAGGGGGTCTATAATTCACCCCTCCACTTT.

The chain carries TRBV5-1 and TRBJ2-5; weak D call: TRBD1 (5 bases). V was shortened by 3 bases and J by 4 bases, with 7 bases between the two germline ends. The CDR3 has 12 residues. Germline V gives CDR1 SGHRS, CDR2 YFSETQ. This CDR3 is CASSSQGETQYF. The CDR3 bases are TGCGCCAGCAGCTCCCAGGGAGAGACCCAGTACTTC.

The chain links TRBV30 to TRBJ1-5; unclear D gene. Germline V gene lookup returns CDR1 GTSNPN and CDR2 SVGIG (reference sequence). The CDR3 sequence is 14 residues long. Trimming took 0 bases from V and 0 from J, leaving 6 bases between them. The chain's CDR3 is CAWSVGGSNQPQHF. CDR3 nucleotide sequence: TGTGCCTGGAGTGTAGGAGGTAGCAATCAGCCCCAGCATTTT.

The rearrangement uses TRBV6-5 and TRBJ1-1, with D possibly being TRBD1 (5 bases). The length of the CDR3 is 13 residues. Germline CDR1 MNHEY, CDR2 SVGAGI. V was trimmed by 8 bases and J by 1 base, leaving 11 bases between them. The CDR3 DNA follows: TGTGCCAGCGGGGCCTTCCGGAACACTGAAGCTTTCTTT. Its translation: CASGAFRNTEAFF.

V is TRBV25-1 and J is TRBJ2-5; TRBD1 aligns across 10 bases. This CDR3 region has 15 residues. Trimming removed 6 bases from V and 4 bases from J; junction bases left unmatched: 8. Germline-derived CDR1 and CDR2 are MGHDK and SYGVNS. The CDR3 is CASSLTGGGGETQYF. DNA for the CDR3: TGTGCCAGCAGCCTGACAGGGGGCGGAGGAGAGACCCAGTACTTC. Using reference TRBV25-1 and TRBJ2-5 for the parts outside the CDR3, the full variable domain is EADIYQTPRYLVIGTGKKITLECSQTMGHDKMYWYQQDPGMELHLIHYSYGVNSTEKGDLSSESTVSRIRTEHFPLTLESARPSHTSQYLCASSLTGGGGETQYFGPGTRLLVL.

The chain employs TRBV7-2 and TRBJ2-1, with 9 nucleotides matching TRBD2. The germline V gene encodes CDR1 SGHTA and CDR2 FQGNSA. The CDR3 contains 16 residues. V lost 5 bases, J lost 2 bases, and 7 bases stayed unmatched. The CDR3: CASSAGGRGTYNEQFF. The CDR3 DNA sequence: TGTGCCAGCAGCGCCGGCGGGAGGGGAACCTACAATGAGCAGTTCTTC.

J is TRBJ1-3 and V is TRBV10-3, with no clear D. Germline assignment: CDR1 ENHRY and CDR2 SYGVKD. This CDR3 comprises 11 residues. V shed 8 bases and J shed 4 bases, with 6 bases lying between them. The chain's CDR3 is CAISGGNTIYF. CDR3 DNA sequence: TGTGCCATCTCAGGAGGAAACACCATATATTTT.

The gene calls are TRBV30 and TRBJ1-4, with no clear D. From germline, CDR1 is GTSNPN and CDR2 SVGIG (reference sequence). V was pared by 4 bases and J by 6 bases, with 9 bases between. CDR3 length: 12 residues. Here the CDR3 DNA reads TGTGCCTGGACTGCGCTCGATGAAAAACTGTTTTTT. Its translation: CAWTALDEKLFF.

This clone was picked up a small number of times. The gene calls are TRBV7-2 and TRBJ1-1; weak D call: TRBD1 (5 bases). The V end was cut by 5 bases, the J end by 11 bases, with 15 bases between. CDR3 length: 12 amino acids. The V gene's germline CDR1 is SGHTA and CDR2 FQGNSA. The CDR3 DNA sequence: TGTGCCAGCAGCCCGGCAGGGATCCGCGCTTTCTTT. Translation: CASSPAGIRAFF.

Worth noting for this clone: One junction end disagrees with the germline gene, perhaps due to a read error. The gene calls are TRBV2 and TRBJ1-2; 9 nucleotides agree with TRBD1. The germline CDR1 and CDR2 sequences are SNHLY and FYNNEI. This CDR3 comprises 14 residues. The CDR3 reads CASISLGSGTGYNF. The CDR3 DNA is TGTGCCAGTATCTCACTCGGGTCCGGGACAGGGTATAACTTC.

In nucleotides, the CDR3 is TGTGCCAGCAGCTTTGGGGGGCGAACTAATGAAAAACTGTTTTTT. Protein sequence: CASSFGGRTNEKLFF. The chain couples TRBV12-1 to TRBJ1-4; the table assigns TRBD1, which was not confirmed against the DNA. TRBV12-1 is classified as a pseudogene. The CDR3 contains 15 residues.

The V call is TRBV28, the J call TRBJ1-2; 7 bases are shared with TRBD1. CDR1 and CDR2 (germline): MDHEN, SYDVKM. Unmatched junction bases numbered 12, after V lost 6 bases and J lost 8 bases. The length of the CDR3 is 14 residues. The CDR3, as DNA: TGTGCCAGCAGACGACCTGACAGGGCGGAAGGCTACACCTTC. It codes for CASRRPDRAEGYTF.

V usage is TRBV10-3 and J usage is TRBJ1-2, with 11 bases identical to TRBD1. The trim removed 5 bases at V and 5 bases at J, leaving 4 bases unmatched. Germline V gene lookup returns CDR1 ENHRY and CDR2 SYGVKD. The CDR3 has 14 amino acids. CDR3 DNA: TGTGCCATCAGTACGGGACAGGGGGGGTATGGCTACACCTTC. Translating gives CAISTGQGGYGYTF.

The V and J genes are TRBV6-2 or TRBV6-3 and TRBJ2-4, with D possibly being TRBD2 (5 bases). Trimming left V 5 bases short and J 6 bases short, with 11 bases between. The V gene's germline CDR1 is MNHEY and CDR2 SVGEGT. The CDR3 is 13 amino acids. CDR3 bases: TGTGCCAGCAGTGAGCCGGGATTAAACATTCAGTACTTC. Amino acid sequence: CASSEPGLNIQYF.

The rearrangement links TRBV5-1 to TRBJ2-3, with 11 bases aligning to TRBD2. With V trimmed by 4 bases and J by 5 bases, 9 bases remained unmatched. From germline, CDR1 is SGHRS and CDR2 YFSETQ. This CDR3 contains 16 residues. CDR3 sequence reads: CASSPLLAGDGDTQYF. The CDR3 region has the DNA TGCGCCAGCAGCCCCTTACTAGCGGGAGACGGAGATACGCAGTATTTT.

The genes are TRBV6-5 and TRBJ1-5; D remains ambiguous. The germline gives CDR1 MNHEY, CDR2 SVGAGI. Between the trimmed V and J ends, which lost 1 base and 2 bases, there was a span of 6 bases. The CDR3 spans 14 residues. The CDR3 region is CASSYYQGNQPQHF. DNA for the CDR3: TGTGCCAGCAGTTACTACCAGGGCAATCAGCCCCAGCATTTT.

The chain is built from TRBV5-4 and TRBJ2-2; 8 bases map to TRBD1. Germline assignment: CDR1 SGHNT and CDR2 YYREEE (reference sequence). The CDR3 totals 16 residues. Unmatched junction bases numbered 5, after V lost 1 base and J lost 3 bases. Here the CDR3 DNA reads TGTGCCAGCAGCTTGCCCGACAGGGGTTACACCGGGGAGCTGTTTTTT. Its translation is CASSLPDRGYTGELFF.

This clone showed up just once. The chain links TRBV28 to TRBJ1-5; 7 bases match TRBD1. The CDR3 has 14 residues. Germline V gives CDR1 MDHEN, CDR2 SYDVKM. Losses at the gene ends were 2 bases for V and 7 bases for J; bases not matched to a gene: 5. The DNA for the CDR3 is TGTGCCAGCAGTTTAGTAGGGGGCAGGCAGCCCCAGCATTTT. Amino acid sequence: CASSLVGGRQPQHF.

This sequence joins TRBV28 and TRBJ1-5, with a weak D call TRBD1 (6 bases). CDR1 is MDHEN and CDR2 is SYDVKM in the germline V gene. This CDR3 spans 16 amino acids. Trimming removed 2 bases at V and 4 bases at J, with 15 bases between. The CDR3, as DNA: TGTGCCAGCAGTTTACTATTACGGGGGGCGAATCAGCCCCAGCATTTT. Translation gives CASSLLLRGANQPQHF.

This clone was seen a single time. J is TRBJ1-6 and V is TRBV7-9; D call uncertain. With 5 bases removed from V and 8 bases from J, the gap between germline ends came to 16 bases. The CDR3 loop spans 15 amino acids. The germline gives CDR1 SEHNR, CDR2 FQNEAQ (reference sequence). CDR3 coding DNA: TGTGCCAGCAGCCAGGTGGCCCATGCTGATTCACCCCTCCACTTT. It translates to CASSQVAHADSPLHF.

This clone occurred once. The chain joins TRBV6-5 to TRBJ2-3, with D maybe TRBD2 (5 bases). Germline values: CDR1 MNHEY, CDR2 SVGAGI. The CDR3 runs 14 residues. The V end lost 0 bases, the J end lost 3 bases, and 7 bases lay between the germline ends. CDR3: CASSYSGKTDTQYF. The DNA for the CDR3 is TGTGCCAGCAGTTACTCCGGGAAAACAGATACGCAGTATTTT.

The chain employs TRBV18 and TRBJ2-5; a weak D match, TRBD1 (6 bases). This CDR3 has 14 residues. Germline V gene sequence: CDR1 KGHSH, CDR2 LQKENI. V lost 6 bases to trimming and J lost 2 bases, with 13 bases between them. The CDR3 sequence: CASSPGTPQETQYF. CDR3 sequence (DNA): TGTGCCAGCTCCCCCGGGACACCTCAAGAGACCCAGTACTTC.

The chain couples TRBV5-1 to TRBJ2-7, with D possibly TRBD2 on 6 matching bases. V was cut by 0 bases and J by 7 bases, with 11 bases left in between. In germline, CDR1 is SGHRS, CDR2 YFSETQ. The CDR3 spans 13 residues. The CDR3 nucleotides read TGCGCCAGCAGCTTGGAACTAGCTTGGGAGCAGTACTTC. Its translation: CASSLELAWEQYF.

The CDR3 protein is CASSRTSGSTDTQYF. Here the CDR3 DNA reads TGTGCCAGCAGCCGGACTAGCGGGAGCACAGATACGCAGTATTTT. J is TRBJ2-3 and V is TRBV7-9; 11 nucleotides agree with TRBD2. Germline V gene sequence: CDR1 SEHNR, CDR2 FQNEAQ (reference sequence). The V segment lost 5 bases and the J segment 0 bases; nucleotides outside the gene matches: 1. The CDR3 is made up of 15 amino acids.

The chain links TRBV18 to TRBJ1-1; D is unclear. The V end lost 1 base, the J end lost 3 bases, and 12 bases lay between the germline ends. CDR1 is KGHSH and CDR2 is LQKENI in the germline V gene. This CDR3 region has 15 residues. CDR3 in DNA: TGTGCCAGCTCACCACGGACTCTGATCTACACTGAAGCTTTCTTT. Translating gives CASSPRTLIYTEAFF.